This TCR beta chain came from a study of blood T cell repertoires in COVID-19 (dated by TCRdb to the early 2020s). About the study as a whole: The collaborator samples originated in the United States, Italy and Spain and spanned the acute and convalescent phases of COVID-19. Where available, HLA class I and class II types were taken from metadata supplied by the sample provider and were not determined by assay-based typing. Sample metadata almost always included a de-identified subject ID, COVID-19 status, age in years and sex. Samples were obtained from the ongoing ImmuneRACE study (first 160 participants) and from about 1,300 subjects provided by 6 global collaborators. A freely available public database, intended as a resource for researchers studying the immune response to SARS-CoV-2, is where the repertoires were released. Deeply sampled blood TCRbeta repertoires from subjects exposed to, actively infected with, or recovered from COVID-19 were included in the dataset. The prospective study material was composed of cDNA or gDNA derived from T cells, B-cell-depleted T cells, or PBMCs.

TCRbeta CDR3 regions were amplified from genomic DNA using the immunoSEQ Assay, a bias-controlled multiplex PCR. The paper's data handling went like this. The number of nucleated cells in each sample was estimated from the amplification of reference gene primers within the assay. Sequence reads were collapsed and filtered to measure the absolute abundance of every unique TCRbeta CDR3 rearrangement. For each sample, productive Simpson clonality was calculated as the square root of Simpson's diversity index over productive rearrangements. Sourced from immuneACCESS, this table was stored by TCRdb with only in-frame sequences that have V and J called. A share of the clones is absent; for the studies checked, an unresolved V gene accounts for under half, and the remainder has no known explanation. V and J calls plus clone size are reproduced from that table; the DNA served to infer D and trimming. The sample table lists over 250,000 clones, less than 90% of them with a count of one. The ten largest clones take up 4% of the sample.

In the case of this clone: What antigen it recognizes has not been identified. No much larger clonotype is one base removed from it; base qualities were not supplied.

The cysteine opens and the phenylalanine closes a CDR3 of 16 amino acids. The DNA shown is the 48-base CDR3, in frame from base 1. The trim is 0 bases for V and 3 bases for J, with a gap of 12 bases between the germline ends. CDR1 and CDR2, looked up from the germline V gene, are KGHSH and LQKENI. What the authors observed across the whole study: The amount of clinical and demographic metadata varied by source and participant and was provided uncurated.

Another Seattle source contributed samples from volunteer blood donors who had recovered from COVID-19. Collaborating institutions collected whole blood in K2EDTA tubes following their own protocols. For TCRbeta analysis, collaborators shipped samples in one of three forms: frozen whole blood, isolated PBMCs, or DNA extracted from either of those sample types. The specimen was peripheral blood. This receptor was taken from a man aged 60 to 69 who had recovered from COVID-19. The chain employs TRBV18 and TRBJ1-5, with TRBD1 perhaps the D gene, on 5 matching bases. DNA sequence: TGTGCCAGCTCACCACCGGGGCCGCAGAACAATCAGCCCCAGCATTTT. Its translation is CASSPPGPQNNQPQHF.